Below, 15 T cell receptor beta chains from the same sample are listed, as sequenced in a study of T cell changes during pregnancy in multiple sclerosis. This table comes from immunoSEQ multiplex PCR, and its TCRdb copy is limited to in-frame clones, with some not included. This table has 80,000 to 130,000 clones, almost 95% appearing once. The specimen was peripheral blood, collected before pregnancy. The receptors were gathered from a female donor with multiple sclerosis, enrolled in a pregnancy study.

The gene calls are TRBV6-5 and TRBJ2-1; no clear D. The CDR3 is 11 residues long. Germline V CDR1 and CDR2: MNHEY, SVGAGI. The V gene lost 0 bases and the J gene lost 9 bases, with 3 bases spanning the gap. The CDR3 is CASSYSGEQFF. DNA of the CDR3: TGTGCCAGCAGTTACTCCGGTGAGCAGTTCTTC.

V and J are TRBV27 and TRBJ2-2; D possibly corresponds to TRBD1 (6 bases). Trimming pared 7 bases from V and 11 bases from J, leaving 14 bases between. The CDR3 has 12 amino acids. Germline lookup yields CDR1 MNHEY and CDR2 SMNVEV (reference sequence). This CDR3 reads CASNNPGEELFF. DNA for the CDR3: TGTGCCAGCAATAACCCAGGGGAAGAGCTGTTTTTT.

The chain has TRBV27 and TRBJ1-1; weak D call: TRBD1 (6 bases). CDR1 MNHEY and CDR2 SMNVEV come from the germline V gene (reference sequence). Trimming removed 6 bases at V and 3 bases at J, with 11 bases between. The CDR3 has 13 residues. The CDR3 loop is CASSHRVYTEAFF. CDR3 nucleotide sequence: TGTGCCAGCAGCCACAGGGTCTACACTGAAGCTTTCTTT.

The chain links TRBV28 to TRBJ2-3; no clear D gene. Trimming removed 6 bases at V and 9 bases at J, with 10 bases between. The CDR3 extends over 11 amino acids. Per germline, CDR1 MDHEN and CDR2 SYDVKM. In nucleotides, the CDR3 is TGTGCCAGCAGCCCTCAACGGACGCAGTATTTT. Translating gives CASSPQRTQYF.

The chain couples TRBV4-1 to TRBJ1-1; D may be TRBD1 (5 bases). CDR1 and CDR2 from the germline V gene are MGHRA and YSYEKL. Trimming took 0 bases from V and 4 from J, leaving 12 bases between them. This CDR3 contains 15 residues. The CDR3 sequence is CASSQEGQGGTEAFF. The CDR3 region has the DNA TGCGCCAGCAGCCAAGAGGGGCAGGGTGGCACTGAAGCTTTCTTT.

This clone was counted once. The rearrangement uses TRBV27 and TRBJ2-7, with 10 bases lining up with TRBD2. Germline V gene lookup returns CDR1 MNHEY and CDR2 SMNVEV (reference sequence). J lost 6 bases, V lost 3 bases, and 5 bases had no gene match. The CDR3 contains 14 residues. The CDR3 is CASSLGGLAVEQYF. CDR3 nucleotides: TGTGCCAGCAGTTTGGGAGGACTAGCGGTCGAGCAGTACTTC.

The chain combines TRBV30 with TRBJ2-7, with 8 bases that match TRBD2. CDR3 length: 15 residues. V shed 5 bases, J shed 0 bases, and the junction held 9 bases outside the gene matches. In germline, CDR1 is GTSNPN, CDR2 SVGIG (reference sequence). This chain's CDR3 is CAWAIGLAGSYEQYF. CDR3 in DNA: TGTGCCTGGGCCATCGGGCTAGCGGGCTCCTACGAGCAGTACTTC.

This clone was counted once. The chain links TRBV6-1 to TRBJ2-2; tentative D call: TRBD1 (5 bases). V was pared by 2 bases and J by 2 bases, with 15 bases between. Germline CDR1 and CDR2: MNHNS and SASEGT. The length of the CDR3 is 17 residues. For the CDR3, the DNA is TGTGCCAGCAGTGAAACCGGACAAGGGCGAAACACCGGGGAGCTGTTTTTT. Amino acids: CASSETGQGRNTGELFF.

The rearrangement joins TRBV15 to TRBJ2-7; D remains ambiguous. The CDR3 runs to 16 residues. V lost 4 bases and J lost 0, with 16 bases in between. CDR1 and CDR2 from the germline V gene are LNHNV and YYDKDF (reference sequence). In DNA, the CDR3 is TGTGCCACCAGCACCACGGATAGACTGAGCTCCTACGAGCAGTACTTC. It translates to CATSTTDRLSSYEQYF.

This chain joins TRBV19 and TRBJ1-3, with 9 bases fitting TRBD1. There are 16 residues in the CDR3. Trimming removed 6 bases from V and 1 base from J; junction bases left unmatched: 7. CDR1 is LNHDA, CDR2 SQIVND, per germline (reference sequence). CDR3 sequence (DNA): TGTGCCAGTAGCCTAACCGGGACAGGGTCTGGAAACACCATATATTTT. Translation gives CASSLTGTGSGNTIYF.

The chain recombines TRBV19 with TRBJ1-5; the D gene is possibly TRBD1 (5 bases). Trimming took 4 bases from V and 3 from J, leaving 16 bases between them. This CDR3 region has 16 residues. CDR1 and CDR2 (germline): LNHDA, SQIVND (reference sequence). DNA for the CDR3: TGTGCCAGTAGTAGTTGGACAAAGTCCGCCAATCAGCCCCAGCATTTT. Protein product: CASSSWTKSANQPQHF.

CDR3: CASSFYQGANEKLFF. Here the CDR3 DNA reads TGTGCCAGCAGCTTCTATCAGGGGGCCAATGAAAAACTGTTTTTT. This chain uses TRBV7-9 with TRBJ1-4; the match to TRBD1 covers 8 bases. Germline V gene sequence: CDR1 SEHNR, CDR2 FQNEAQ (reference sequence). This CDR3 contains 15 residues. V was clipped by 3 bases and J by 5 bases; unmatched bases: 5.

The J gene is TRBJ2-1, the V gene TRBV19; 9 nucleotides line up with TRBD1. The CDR3 loop spans 14 amino acids. V gave up 8 bases and J gave up 5 bases; unmatched junction bases: 7. CDR1 and CDR2 (germline): LNHDA, SQIVND (reference sequence). The CDR3 sequence is CASHDRGNDNEQFF. The CDR3 DNA sequence: TGTGCCAGTCACGACAGGGGGAATGACAATGAGCAGTTCTTC.

This rearrangement joins TRBV5-4 to TRBJ2-1; 11 bases are shared with TRBD2. Germline trimming cut 6 bases from V and 4 bases from J; bases unmatched to any gene: 3. The germline V gene encodes CDR1 SGHNT and CDR2 YYREEE (reference sequence). CDR3 length: 14 amino acids. CDR3 nucleotides: TGTGCCAGCAACCTAGCGGGAGGATACAATGAGCAGTTCTTC. Translating it yields CASNLAGGYNEQFF.

This chain connects TRBV4-2 to TRBJ1-2, with TRBD1 as a possible D gene (6 bases). The CDR3 runs 16 residues. The germline V gene encodes CDR1 LGHNA and CDR2 YNFKEQ. Deletions cut 3 bases from V and 5 bases from J, with 19 bases between. The CDR3 loop is CASSQETGQLLYGYTF. Written as DNA, the CDR3 is TGTGCCAGCAGCCAGGAAACCGGACAGTTACTATATGGCTACACCTTC.